This T cell receptor beta chain emerged from a study of CD8 T cells in ankylosing spondylitis. Remarks on this clonotype: Its antigen is not known.

The J segment lost 4 bases and the V segment lost 0 bases, leaving 2 bases of the junction unmatched. This CDR3 has 15 amino acids. Germline values: CDR1 DFQATT, CDR2 SNEGSKA (reference sequence). Study results and limitations: Eight or nine highly homologous variants made up a TCR beta motif that seemed to typify ankylosing spondylitis blood. Certain motif variants had earlier been reported in reactive arthritis synovial fluid and blood.

Each TCR beta library was made by quantitative 5'-RACE that incorporated molecular barcodes. TCRdb re-derived calls from the 5' RACE reads in MiXCR, one entry per CDR3 protein. The sample holds hundreds of thousands of distinct CDR3 sequences, 26% seen once. Sequenced sample: blood, either unsorted or a sorted T cell fraction (not recorded which). This clonotype was sampled from a male donor with ankylosing spondylitis. The rearrangement joins TRBV20-1 to TRBJ2-1; 11 bases are a match to TRBD2. The CDR3 protein is CSARDSGRVYNEQFF. In DNA, the CDR3 is TGCAGTGCTAGAGATAGCGGGAGGGTTTACAATGAGCAGTTCTTC.